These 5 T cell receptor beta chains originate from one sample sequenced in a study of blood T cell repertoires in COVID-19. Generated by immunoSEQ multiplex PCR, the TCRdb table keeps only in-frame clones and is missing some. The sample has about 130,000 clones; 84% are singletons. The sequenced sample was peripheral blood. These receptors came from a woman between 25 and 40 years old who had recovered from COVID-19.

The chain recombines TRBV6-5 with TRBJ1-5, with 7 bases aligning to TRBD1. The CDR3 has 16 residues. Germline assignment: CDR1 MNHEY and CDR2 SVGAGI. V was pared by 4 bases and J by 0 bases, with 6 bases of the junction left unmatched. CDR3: CASSSGTVYSNQPQHF. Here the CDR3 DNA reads TGTGCCAGCAGTTCCGGGACAGTCTATAGCAATCAGCCCCAGCATTTT.

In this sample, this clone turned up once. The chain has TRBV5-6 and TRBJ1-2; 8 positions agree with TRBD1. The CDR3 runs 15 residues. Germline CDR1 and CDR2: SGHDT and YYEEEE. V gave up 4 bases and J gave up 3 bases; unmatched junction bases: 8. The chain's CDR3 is CASSPYRGEYYGYTF. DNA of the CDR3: TGTGCCAGCAGCCCATACAGGGGGGAATACTATGGCTACACCTTC.

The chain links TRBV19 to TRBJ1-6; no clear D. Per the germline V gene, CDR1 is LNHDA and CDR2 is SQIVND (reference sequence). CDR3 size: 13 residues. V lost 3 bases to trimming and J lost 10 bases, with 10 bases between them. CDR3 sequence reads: CASSMTGGSPLHF. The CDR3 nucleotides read TGTGCCAGTAGTATGACGGGAGGGTCACCCCTCCACTTT.

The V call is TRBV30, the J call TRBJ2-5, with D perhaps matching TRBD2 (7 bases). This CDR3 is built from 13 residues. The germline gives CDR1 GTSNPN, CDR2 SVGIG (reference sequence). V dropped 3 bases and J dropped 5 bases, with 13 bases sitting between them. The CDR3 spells CAWSGGRIETQYF. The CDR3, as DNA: TGTGCCTGGAGCGGGGGGCGAATTGAGACCCAGTACTTC.

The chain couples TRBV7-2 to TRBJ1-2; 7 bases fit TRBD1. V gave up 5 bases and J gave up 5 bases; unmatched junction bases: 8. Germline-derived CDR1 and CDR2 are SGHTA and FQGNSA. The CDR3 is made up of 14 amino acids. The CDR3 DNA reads TGTGCCAGCAGCCAGGACAGGTCCGGGTATGGCTACACCTTC. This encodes CASSQDRSGYGYTF.